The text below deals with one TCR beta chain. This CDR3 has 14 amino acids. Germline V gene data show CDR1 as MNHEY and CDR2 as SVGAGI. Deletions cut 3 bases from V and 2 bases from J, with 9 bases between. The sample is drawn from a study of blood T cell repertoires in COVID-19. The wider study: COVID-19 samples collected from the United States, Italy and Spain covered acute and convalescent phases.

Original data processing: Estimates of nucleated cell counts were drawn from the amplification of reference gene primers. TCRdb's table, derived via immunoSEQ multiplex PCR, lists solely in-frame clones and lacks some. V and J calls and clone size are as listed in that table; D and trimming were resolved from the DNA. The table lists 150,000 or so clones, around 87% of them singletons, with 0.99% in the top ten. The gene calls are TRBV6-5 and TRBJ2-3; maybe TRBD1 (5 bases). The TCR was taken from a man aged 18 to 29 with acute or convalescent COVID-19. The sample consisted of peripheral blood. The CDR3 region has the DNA TGTGCCAGCAGTTATTCAGGGTACACAGATACGCAGTATTTT. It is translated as CASSYSGYTDTQYF.